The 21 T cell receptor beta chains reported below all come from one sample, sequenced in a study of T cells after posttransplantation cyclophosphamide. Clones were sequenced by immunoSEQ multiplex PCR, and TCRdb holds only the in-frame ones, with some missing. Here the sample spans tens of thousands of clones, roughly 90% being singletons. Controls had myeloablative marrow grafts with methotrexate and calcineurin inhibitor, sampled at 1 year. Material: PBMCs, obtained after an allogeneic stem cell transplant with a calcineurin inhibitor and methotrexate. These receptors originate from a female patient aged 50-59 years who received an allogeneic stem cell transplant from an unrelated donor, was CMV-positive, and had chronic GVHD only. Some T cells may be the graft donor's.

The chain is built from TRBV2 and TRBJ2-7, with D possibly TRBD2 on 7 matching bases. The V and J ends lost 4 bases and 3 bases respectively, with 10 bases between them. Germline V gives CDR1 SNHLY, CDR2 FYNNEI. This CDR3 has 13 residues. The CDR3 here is CASSVGGDYEQYF. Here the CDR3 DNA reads TGTGCCAGCAGTGTAGGGGGGGACTACGAGCAGTACTTC.

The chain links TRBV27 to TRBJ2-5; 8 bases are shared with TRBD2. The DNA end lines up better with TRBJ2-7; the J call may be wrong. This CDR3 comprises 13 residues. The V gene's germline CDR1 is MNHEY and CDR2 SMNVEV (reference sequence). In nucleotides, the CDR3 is TGTGCCAGCAGTGTAGCGGGACCTTACGAGCAGTACTTC. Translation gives CASSVAGPYEQYF.

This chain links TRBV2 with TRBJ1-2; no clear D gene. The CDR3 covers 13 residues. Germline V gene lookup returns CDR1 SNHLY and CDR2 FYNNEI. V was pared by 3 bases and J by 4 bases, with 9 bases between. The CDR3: CASSDPRLYGYTF. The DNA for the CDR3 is TGTGCCAGCAGTGATCCGAGGCTCTATGGCTACACCTTC.

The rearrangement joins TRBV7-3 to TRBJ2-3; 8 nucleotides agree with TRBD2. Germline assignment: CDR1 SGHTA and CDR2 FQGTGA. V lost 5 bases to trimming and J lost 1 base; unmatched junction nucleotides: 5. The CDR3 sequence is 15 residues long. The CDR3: CASSLTGGGTDTQYF. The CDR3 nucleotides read TGTGCCAGCAGCCTCACGGGAGGGGGCACAGATACGCAGTATTTT.

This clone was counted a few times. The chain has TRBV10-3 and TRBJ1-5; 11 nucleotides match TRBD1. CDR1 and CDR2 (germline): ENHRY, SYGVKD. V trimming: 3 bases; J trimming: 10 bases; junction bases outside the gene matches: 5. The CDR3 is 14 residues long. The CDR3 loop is CAISDGTGGIPQHF. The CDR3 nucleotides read TGTGCCATCAGTGACGGGACAGGGGGAATACCCCAGCATTTT.

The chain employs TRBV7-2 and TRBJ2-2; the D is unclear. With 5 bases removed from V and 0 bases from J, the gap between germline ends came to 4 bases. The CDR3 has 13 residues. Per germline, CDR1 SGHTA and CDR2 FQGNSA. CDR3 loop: CASSPTNTGELFF. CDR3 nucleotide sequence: TGTGCCAGCAGCCCTACGAACACCGGGGAGCTGTTTTTT.

The CDR3 region has the DNA TGTGCCAGCAGTGACCAACGTGCAGGCTCCTACGAGCAGTACTTC. This translates into CASSDQRAGSYEQYF. This rearrangement joins TRBV6-6 to TRBJ2-7; no reliable D call. V was cut by 5 bases and J by 0 bases, with 14 bases left in between. From germline, CDR1 is MNHNY and CDR2 SVGAGI (reference sequence). The length of the CDR3 is 15 residues.

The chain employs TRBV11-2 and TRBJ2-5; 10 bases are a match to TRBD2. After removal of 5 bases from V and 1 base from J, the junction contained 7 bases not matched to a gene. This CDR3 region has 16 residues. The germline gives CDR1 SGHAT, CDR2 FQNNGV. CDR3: CASSRNSGRPQETQYF. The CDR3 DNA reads TGTGCCAGCAGCCGAAATAGCGGGAGGCCCCAAGAGACCCAGTACTTC. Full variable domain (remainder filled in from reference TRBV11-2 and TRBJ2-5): EAGVAQSPRYKIIEKRQSVAFWCNPISGHATLYWYQQILGQGPKLLIQFQNNGVVDDSQLPKDRFSAERLKGVDSTLKIQPAKLEDSAVYLCASSRNSGRPQETQYFGPGTRLLVL.

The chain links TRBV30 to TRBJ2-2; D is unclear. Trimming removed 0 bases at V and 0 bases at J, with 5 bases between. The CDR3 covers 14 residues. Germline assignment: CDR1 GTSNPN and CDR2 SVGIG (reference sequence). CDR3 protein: CAWSVSANTGELFF. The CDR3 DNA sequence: TGTGCCTGGAGTGTTTCTGCGAACACCGGGGAGCTGTTTTTT.

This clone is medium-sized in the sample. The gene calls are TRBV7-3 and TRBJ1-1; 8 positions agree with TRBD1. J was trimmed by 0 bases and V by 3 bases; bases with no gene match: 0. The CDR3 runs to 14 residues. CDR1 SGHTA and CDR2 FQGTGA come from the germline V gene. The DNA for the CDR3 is TGTGCCAGCAGCTTGGACAGGGTGAACACTGAAGCTTTCTTT. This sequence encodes CASSLDRVNTEAFF.

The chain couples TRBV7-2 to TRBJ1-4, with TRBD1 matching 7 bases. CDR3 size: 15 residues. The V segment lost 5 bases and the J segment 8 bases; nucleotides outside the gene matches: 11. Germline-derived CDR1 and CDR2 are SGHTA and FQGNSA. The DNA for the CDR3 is TGTGCCAGCAGCCAAACCGGGACAGATATCGAAAAACTGTTTTTT. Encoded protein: CASSQTGTDIEKLFF.

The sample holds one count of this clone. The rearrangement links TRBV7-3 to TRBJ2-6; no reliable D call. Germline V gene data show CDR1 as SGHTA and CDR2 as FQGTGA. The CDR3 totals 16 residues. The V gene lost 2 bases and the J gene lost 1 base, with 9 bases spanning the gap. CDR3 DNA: TGTGCCAGCAGCTTAGGGCCGGTATCTGGGGCCAACGTCCTGACTTTC. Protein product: CASSLGPVSGANVLTF.

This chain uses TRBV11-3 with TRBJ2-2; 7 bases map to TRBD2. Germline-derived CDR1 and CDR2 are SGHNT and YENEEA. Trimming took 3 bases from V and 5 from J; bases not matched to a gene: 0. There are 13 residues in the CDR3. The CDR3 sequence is CASSFSGTGELFF. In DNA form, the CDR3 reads TGTGCCAGCAGCTTTAGCGGGACCGGGGAGCTGTTTTTT. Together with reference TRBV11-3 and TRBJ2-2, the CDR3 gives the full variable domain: EAGVVQSPRYKIIEKKQPVAFWCNPISGHNTLYWYLQNLGQGPELLIRYENEEAVDDSQLPKDRFSAERLKGVDSTLKIQPAELGDSAVYLCASSFSGTGELFFGEGSRLTVL.

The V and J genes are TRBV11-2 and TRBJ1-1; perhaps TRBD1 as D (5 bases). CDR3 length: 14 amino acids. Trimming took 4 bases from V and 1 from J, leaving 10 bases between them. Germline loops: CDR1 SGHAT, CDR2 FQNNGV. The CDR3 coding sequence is TGTGCCAGCAGCTCGGCAGACAGGAACACTGAAGCTTTCTTT. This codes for CASSSADRNTEAFF.

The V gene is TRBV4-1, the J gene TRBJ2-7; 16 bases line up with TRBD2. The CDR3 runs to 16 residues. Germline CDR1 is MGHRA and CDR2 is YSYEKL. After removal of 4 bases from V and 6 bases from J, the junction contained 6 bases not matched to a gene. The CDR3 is CASSRGLAGGLGEQYF. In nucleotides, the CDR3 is TGCGCCAGCAGCCGGGGACTAGCGGGAGGGCTGGGCGAGCAGTACTTC.

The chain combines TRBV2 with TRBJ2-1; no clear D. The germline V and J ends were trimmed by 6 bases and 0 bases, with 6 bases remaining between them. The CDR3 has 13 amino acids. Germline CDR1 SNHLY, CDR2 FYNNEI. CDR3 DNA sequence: TGTGCCAGCAGGGCACCCTCCTACAATGAGCAGTTCTTC. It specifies CASRAPSYNEQFF.

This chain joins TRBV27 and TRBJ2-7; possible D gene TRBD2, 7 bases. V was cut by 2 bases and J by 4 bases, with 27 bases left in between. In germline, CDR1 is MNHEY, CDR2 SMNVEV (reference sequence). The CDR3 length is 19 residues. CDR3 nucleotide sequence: TGTGCCAGCAGTTTAGTAGGGGGGACTACCTTCTCGAATGTGTACGAGCAGTACTTC. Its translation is CASSLVGGTTFSNVYEQYF.

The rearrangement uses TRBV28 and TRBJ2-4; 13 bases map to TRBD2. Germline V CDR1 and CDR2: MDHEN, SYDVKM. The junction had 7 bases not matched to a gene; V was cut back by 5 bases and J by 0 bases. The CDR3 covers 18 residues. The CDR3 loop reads CASSATSGRALAKNIQYF. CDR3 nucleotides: TGTGCCAGCAGTGCCACTAGCGGGAGGGCCCTAGCCAAAAACATTCAGTACTTC.

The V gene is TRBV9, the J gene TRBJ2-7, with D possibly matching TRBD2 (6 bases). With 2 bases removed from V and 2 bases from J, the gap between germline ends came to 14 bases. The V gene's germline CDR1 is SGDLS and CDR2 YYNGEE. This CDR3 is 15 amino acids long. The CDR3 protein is CASSVGGGTTYEQYF. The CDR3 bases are TGTGCCAGCAGCGTGGGGGGAGGTACAACCTACGAGCAGTACTTC.

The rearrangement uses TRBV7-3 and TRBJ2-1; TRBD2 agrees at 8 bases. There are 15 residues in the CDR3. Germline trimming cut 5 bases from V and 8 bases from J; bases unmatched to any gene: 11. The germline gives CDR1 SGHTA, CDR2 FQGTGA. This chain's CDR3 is CASSPFVSGSHEQFF. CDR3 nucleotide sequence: TGTGCCAGCAGCCCGTTCGTCAGCGGGAGCCATGAGCAGTTCTTC. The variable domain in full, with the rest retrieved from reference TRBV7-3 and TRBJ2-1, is GAGVSQTPSNKVTEKGKYVELRCDPISGHTALYWYRQSLGQGPEFLIYFQGTGAADDSGLPNDRFFAVRPEGSVSTLKIQRTERGDSAVYLCASSPFVSGSHEQFFGPGTRLTVL.

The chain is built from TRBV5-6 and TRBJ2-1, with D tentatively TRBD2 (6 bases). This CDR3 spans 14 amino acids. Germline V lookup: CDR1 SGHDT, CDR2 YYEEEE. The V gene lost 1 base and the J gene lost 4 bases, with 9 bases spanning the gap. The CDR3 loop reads CASSLPSEYNEQFF. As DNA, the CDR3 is TGTGCCAGCAGCTTGCCTAGCGAGTACAATGAGCAGTTCTTC.